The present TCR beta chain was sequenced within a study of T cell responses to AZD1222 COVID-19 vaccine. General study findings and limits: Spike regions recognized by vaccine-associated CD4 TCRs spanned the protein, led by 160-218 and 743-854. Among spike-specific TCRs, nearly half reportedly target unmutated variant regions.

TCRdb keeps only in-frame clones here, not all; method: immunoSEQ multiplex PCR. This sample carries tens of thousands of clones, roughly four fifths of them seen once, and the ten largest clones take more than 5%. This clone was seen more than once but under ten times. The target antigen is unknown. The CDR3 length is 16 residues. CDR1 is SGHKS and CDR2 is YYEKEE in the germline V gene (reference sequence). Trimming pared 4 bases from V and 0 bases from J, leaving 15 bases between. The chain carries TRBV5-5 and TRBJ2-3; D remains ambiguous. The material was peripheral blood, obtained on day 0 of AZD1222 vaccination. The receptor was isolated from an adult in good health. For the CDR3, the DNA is TGTGCCAGCAGCCCCCCGGATTTTCCTAGCACAGATACGCAGTATTTT. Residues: CASSPPDFPSTDTQYF.